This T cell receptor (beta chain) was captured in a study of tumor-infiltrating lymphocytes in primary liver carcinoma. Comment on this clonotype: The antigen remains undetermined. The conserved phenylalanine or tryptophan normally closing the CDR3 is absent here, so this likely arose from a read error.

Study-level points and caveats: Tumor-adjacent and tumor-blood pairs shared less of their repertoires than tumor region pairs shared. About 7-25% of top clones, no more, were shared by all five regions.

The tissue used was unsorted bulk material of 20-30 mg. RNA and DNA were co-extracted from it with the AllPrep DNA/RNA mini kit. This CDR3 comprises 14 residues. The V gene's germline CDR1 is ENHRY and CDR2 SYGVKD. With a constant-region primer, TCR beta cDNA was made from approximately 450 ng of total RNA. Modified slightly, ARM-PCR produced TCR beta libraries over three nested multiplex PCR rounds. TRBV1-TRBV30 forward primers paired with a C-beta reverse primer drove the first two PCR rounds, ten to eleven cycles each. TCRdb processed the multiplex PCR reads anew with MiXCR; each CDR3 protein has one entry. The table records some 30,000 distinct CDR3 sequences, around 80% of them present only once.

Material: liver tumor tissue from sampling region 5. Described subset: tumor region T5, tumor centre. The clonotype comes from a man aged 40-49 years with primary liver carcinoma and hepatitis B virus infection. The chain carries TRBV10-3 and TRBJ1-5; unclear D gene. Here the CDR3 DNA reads TGTACCATCAGTGGGTATGAGGGCGATCAGCCCCAGCATTTA. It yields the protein CTISGYEGDQPQHL.